This TCR beta chain was retrieved from a study of radiotherapy plus CTLA-4 blockade in lung cancer. Study in general: Of all patients, about 17% responded objectively and approximately 30% showed disease control. The study's findings and limits: Early shifts in blood T cell clones, with interferon-beta, reportedly predicted response best. There was expansion of tumor-derived TCR clones in blood after radiotherapy plus ipilimumab.

With respect to this clone: Its matching antigen is unknown.

Trimming stripped 0 bases from V and 4 bases from J, with 15 bases between. The CDR3 sequence is 16 residues long. CDR1 is MNHEY, CDR2 SVGAGI, per germline. Treatment of patients with chemo-refractory metastatic non-small-cell lung cancer consisted of focal radiation plus CTLA-4 blockade with ipilimumab. Profiled with immunoSEQ multiplex PCR; TCRdb holds only in-frame clones, not every one. The sample lists tens of thousands of clones; roughly three quarters were seen once. The chain links TRBV6-5 to TRBJ1-2; tentatively, D is TRBD1 (5 bases). This receptor was taken from a human donor with non-small cell lung cancer whose response to radiotherapy plus ipilimumab could not be evaluated. The sample was peripheral blood, taken from a patient treated with radiotherapy plus ipilimumab. The CDR3 spells CASSYSDTDTIYGYTF. The CDR3 nucleotides read TGTGCCAGCAGTTACTCCGATACGGACACGATCTATGGCTACACCTTC.